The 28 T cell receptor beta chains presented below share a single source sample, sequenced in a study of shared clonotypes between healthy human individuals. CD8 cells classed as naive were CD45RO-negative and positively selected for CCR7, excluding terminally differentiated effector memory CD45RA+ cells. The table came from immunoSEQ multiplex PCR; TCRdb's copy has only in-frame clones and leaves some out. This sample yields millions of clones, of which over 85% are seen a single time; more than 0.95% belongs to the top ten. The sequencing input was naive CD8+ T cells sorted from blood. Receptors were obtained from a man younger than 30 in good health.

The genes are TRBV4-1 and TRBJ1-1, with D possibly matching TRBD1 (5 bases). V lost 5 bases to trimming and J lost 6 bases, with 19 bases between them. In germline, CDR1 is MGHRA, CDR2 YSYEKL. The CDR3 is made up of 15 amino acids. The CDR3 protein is CASSMGGNKDPEAFF. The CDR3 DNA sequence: TGCGCCAGCAGCATGGGGGGAAACAAAGACCCTGAAGCTTTCTTT.

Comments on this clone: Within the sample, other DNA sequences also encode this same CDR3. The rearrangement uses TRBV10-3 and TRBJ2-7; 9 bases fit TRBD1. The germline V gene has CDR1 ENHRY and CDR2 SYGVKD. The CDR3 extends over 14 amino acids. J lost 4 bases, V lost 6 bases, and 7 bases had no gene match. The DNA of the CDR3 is TGTGCCATCAGGATCGGGACAGGGTCTTACGAGCAGTACTTC. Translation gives CAIRIGTGSYEQYF.

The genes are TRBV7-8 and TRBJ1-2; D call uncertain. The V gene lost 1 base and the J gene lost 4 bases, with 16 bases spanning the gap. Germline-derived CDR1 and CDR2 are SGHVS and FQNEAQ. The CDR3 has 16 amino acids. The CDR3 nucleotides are TGTGCCAGCAGCTTAGTGCTCTGGGGAGAAGGCTATGGCTACACCTTC. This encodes CASSLVLWGEGYGYTF.

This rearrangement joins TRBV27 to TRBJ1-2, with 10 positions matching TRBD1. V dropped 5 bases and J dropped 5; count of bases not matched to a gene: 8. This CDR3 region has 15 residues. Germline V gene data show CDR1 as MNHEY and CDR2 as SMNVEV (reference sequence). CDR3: CASSQTGGAWYGYTF. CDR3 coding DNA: TGTGCCAGCAGTCAGACAGGGGGCGCTTGGTATGGCTACACCTTC.

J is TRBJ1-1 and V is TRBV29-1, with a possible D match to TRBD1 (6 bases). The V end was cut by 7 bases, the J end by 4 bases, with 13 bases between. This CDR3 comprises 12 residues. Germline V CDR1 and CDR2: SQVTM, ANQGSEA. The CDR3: CSARQEGTEAFF. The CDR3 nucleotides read TGCAGCGCCCGACAGGAGGGCACTGAAGCTTTCTTT.

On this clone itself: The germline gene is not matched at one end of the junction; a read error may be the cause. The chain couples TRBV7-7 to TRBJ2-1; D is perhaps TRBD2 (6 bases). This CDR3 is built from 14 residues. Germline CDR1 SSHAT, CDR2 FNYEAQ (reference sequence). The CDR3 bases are TGTGCTAGCAGCTTAGAACCCGGGACTGATGAGCAGTTCTTC. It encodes CASSLEPGTDEQFF.

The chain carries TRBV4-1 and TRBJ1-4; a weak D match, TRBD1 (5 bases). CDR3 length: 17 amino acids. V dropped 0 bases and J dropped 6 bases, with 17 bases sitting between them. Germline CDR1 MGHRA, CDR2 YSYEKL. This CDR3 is CASSQDGALGEDEKLFF. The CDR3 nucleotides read TGCGCCAGCAGCCAAGATGGGGCCCTCGGGGAGGATGAAAAACTGTTTTTT.

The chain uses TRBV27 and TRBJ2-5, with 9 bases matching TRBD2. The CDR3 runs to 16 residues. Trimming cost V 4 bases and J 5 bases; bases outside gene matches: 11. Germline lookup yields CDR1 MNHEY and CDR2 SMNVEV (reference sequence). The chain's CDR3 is CASSSPIAGASETQYF. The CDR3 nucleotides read TGTGCCAGCAGTTCTCCCATAGCGGGAGCGAGTGAGACCCAGTACTTC.

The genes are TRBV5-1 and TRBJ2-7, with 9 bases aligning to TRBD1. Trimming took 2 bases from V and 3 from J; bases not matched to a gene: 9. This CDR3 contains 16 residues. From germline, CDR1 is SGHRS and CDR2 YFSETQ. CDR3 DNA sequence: TGCGCCAGCAGCTTCTTCCCGACAGGGGGGAGCTACGAGCAGTACTTC. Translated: CASSFFPTGGSYEQYF.

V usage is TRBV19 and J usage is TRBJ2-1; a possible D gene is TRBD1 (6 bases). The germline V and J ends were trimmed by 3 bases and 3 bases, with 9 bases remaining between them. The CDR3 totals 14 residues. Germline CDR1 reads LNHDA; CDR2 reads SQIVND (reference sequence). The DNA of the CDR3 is TGTGCCAGTAGTATCGGGACAAGCTACAATGAGCAGTTCTTC. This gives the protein CASSIGTSYNEQFF. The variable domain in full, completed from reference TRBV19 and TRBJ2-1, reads DGGITQSPKYLFRKEGQNVTLSCEQNLNHDAMYWYRQDPGQGLRLIYYSQIVNDFQKGDIAEGYSVSREKKESFPLTVTSAQKNPTAFYLCASSIGTSYNEQFFGPGTRLTVL.

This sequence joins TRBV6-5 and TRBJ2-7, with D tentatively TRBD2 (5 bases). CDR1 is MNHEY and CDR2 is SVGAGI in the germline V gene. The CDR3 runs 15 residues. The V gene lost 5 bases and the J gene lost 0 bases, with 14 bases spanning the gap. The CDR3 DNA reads TGTGCCAGCAGTGCCGGGATTACGAGCTCCTACGAGCAGTACTTC. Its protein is CASSAGITSSYEQYF.

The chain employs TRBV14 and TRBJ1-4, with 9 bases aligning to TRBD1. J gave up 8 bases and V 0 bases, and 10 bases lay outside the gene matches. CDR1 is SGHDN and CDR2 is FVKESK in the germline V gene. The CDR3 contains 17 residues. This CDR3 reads CASSQDGRDRVHEKLFF. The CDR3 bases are TGTGCCAGCAGCCAAGATGGCCGGGACAGGGTGCACGAAAAACTGTTTTTT. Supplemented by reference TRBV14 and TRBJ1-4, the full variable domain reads EAGVTQFPSHSVIEKGQTVTLRCDPISGHDNLYWYRRVMGKEIKFLLHFVKESKQDESGMPNNRFLAERTGGTYSTLKVQPAELEDSGVYFCASSQDGRDRVHEKLFFGSGTQLSVL.

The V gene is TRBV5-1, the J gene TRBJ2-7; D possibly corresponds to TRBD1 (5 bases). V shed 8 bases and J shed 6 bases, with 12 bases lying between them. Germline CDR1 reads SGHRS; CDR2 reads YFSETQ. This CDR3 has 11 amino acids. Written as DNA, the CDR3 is TGCGCCAGGAGACGGCAGGGCGAGCAGTACTTC. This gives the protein CARRRQGEQYF.

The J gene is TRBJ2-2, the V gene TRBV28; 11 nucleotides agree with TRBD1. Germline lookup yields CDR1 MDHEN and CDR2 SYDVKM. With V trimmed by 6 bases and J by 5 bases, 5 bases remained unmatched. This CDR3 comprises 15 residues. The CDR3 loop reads CASSRDRGYTGELFF. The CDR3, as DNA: TGTGCCAGCAGCCGGGACAGGGGGTATACCGGGGAGCTGTTTTTT.

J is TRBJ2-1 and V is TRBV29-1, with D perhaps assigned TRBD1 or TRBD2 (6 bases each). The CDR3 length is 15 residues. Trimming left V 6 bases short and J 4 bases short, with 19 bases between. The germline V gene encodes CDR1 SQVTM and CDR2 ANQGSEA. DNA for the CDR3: TGCAGCGTGGGCTCCGAGGGGGGCCGGTACAATGAGCAGTTCTTC. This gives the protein CSVGSEGGRYNEQFF.

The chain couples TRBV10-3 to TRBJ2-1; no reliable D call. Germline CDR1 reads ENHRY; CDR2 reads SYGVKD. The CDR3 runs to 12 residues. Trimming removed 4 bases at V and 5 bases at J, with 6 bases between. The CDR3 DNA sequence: TGTGCCATCAGTGCGGCGGACAATGAGCAGTTCTTC. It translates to CAISAADNEQFF.

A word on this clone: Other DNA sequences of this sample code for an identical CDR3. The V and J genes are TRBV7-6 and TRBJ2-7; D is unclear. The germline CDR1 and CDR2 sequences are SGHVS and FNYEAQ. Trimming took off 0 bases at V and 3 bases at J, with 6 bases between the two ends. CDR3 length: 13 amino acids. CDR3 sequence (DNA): TGTGCCAGCAGCTTAGCTGCGAGCTACGAGCAGTACTTC. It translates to CASSLAASYEQYF.

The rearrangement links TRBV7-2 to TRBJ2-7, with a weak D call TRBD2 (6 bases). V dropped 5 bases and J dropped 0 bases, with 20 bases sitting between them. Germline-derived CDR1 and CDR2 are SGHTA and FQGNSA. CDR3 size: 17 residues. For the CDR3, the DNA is TGTGCCAGCAGCCTTCTGGGTAGCGGAGAAATCTCCTACGAGCAGTACTTC. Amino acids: CASSLLGSGEISYEQYF.

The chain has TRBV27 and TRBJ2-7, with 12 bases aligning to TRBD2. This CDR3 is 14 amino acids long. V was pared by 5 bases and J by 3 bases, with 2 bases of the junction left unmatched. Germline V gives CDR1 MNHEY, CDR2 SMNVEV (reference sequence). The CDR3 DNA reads TGTGCCAGCAGTGAGACTAGCGGGGGCTACGAGCAGTACTTC. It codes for CASSETSGGYEQYF.

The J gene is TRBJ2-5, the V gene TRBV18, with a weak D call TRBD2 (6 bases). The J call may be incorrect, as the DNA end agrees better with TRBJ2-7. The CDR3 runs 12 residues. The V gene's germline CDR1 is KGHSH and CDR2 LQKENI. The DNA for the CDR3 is TGTGCCAGCTCAGGGGGGAACTACGAGCAGTACTTC. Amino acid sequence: CASSGGNYEQYF.

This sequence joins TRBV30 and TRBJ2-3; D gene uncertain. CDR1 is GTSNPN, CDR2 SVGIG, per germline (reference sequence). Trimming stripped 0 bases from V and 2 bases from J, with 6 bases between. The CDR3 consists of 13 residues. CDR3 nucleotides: TGTGCCTGGAGTGTGGTGGTCACAGATACGCAGTATTTT. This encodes CAWSVVVTDTQYF.

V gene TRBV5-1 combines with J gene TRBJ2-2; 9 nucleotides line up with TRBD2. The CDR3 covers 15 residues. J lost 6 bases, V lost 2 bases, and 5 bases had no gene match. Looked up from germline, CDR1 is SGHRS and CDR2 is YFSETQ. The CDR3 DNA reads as TGCGCCAGCAGCTTTAGCGGGAGAAAGGCCGGGGAGCTGTTTTTT. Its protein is CASSFSGRKAGELFF.

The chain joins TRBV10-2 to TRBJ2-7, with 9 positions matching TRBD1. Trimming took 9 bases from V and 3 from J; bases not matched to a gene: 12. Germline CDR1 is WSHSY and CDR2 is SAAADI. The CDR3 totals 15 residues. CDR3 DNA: TGCGCCAGTCAGAAAAACCGACAGGGGGACTACGAGCAGTACTTC. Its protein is CASQKNRQGDYEQYF.

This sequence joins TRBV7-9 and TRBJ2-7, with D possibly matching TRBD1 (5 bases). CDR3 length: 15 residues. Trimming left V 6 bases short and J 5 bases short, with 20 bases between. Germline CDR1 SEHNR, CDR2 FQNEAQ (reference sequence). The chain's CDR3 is CASSVQGDPIHEQYF. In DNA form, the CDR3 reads TGTGCCAGCAGTGTTCAGGGCGATCCTATCCACGAGCAGTACTTC. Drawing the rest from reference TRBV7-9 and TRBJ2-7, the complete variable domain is DTGVSQNPRHKITKRGQNVTFRCDPISEHNRLYWYRQTLGQGPEFLTYFQNEAQLEKSRLLSDRFSAERPKGSFSTLEIQRTEQGDSAMYLCASSVQGDPIHEQYFGPGTRLTVT.

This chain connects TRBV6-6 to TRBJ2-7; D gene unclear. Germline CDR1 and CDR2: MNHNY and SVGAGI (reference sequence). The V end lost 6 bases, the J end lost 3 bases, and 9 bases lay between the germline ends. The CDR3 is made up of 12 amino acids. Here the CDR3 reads CASRGIHYEQYF. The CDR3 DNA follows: TGTGCCAGCAGGGGGATACACTACGAGCAGTACTTC.

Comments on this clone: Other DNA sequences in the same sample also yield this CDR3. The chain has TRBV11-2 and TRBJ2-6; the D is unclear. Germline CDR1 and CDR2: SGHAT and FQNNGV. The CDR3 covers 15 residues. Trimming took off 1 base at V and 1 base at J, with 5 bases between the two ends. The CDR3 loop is CASSLVGSGANVLTF. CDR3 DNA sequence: TGTGCCAGCAGCTTAGTAGGGTCTGGGGCCAACGTCCTGACTTTC.

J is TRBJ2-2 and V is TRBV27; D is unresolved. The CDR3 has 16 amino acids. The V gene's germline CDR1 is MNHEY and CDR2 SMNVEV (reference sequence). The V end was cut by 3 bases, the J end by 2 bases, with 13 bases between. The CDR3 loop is CASSFIGPVNTGELFF. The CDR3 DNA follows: TGTGCCAGCAGTTTTATAGGCCCGGTTAACACCGGGGAGCTGTTTTTT.

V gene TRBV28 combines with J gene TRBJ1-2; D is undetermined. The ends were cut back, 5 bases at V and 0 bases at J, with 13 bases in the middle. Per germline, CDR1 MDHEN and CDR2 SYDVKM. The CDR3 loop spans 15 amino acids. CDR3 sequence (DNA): TGTGCCAGCAGTGATATAAGCGGAACTAACTATGGCTACACCTTC. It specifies CASSDISGTNYGYTF.